The TCR beta chain under discussion was sequenced for a study of control samples from healthy donors and cancer patients. Germline loops: CDR1 LNHNV, CDR2 YYDKDF (reference sequence). CDR3 length: 14 amino acids. V dropped 1 base and J dropped 0 bases, with 7 bases sitting between them. Data came from immunoSEQ multiplex PCR; TCRdb stores just in-frame clones and leaves some out. The table records 200,000 to 250,000 clones, around 94% of them present only once. This TCR came from a man aged 50 to 59 in good health. The sequencing input was blood. The chain recombines TRBV15 with TRBJ2-7; perhaps TRBD2 as D (6 bases). Here the CDR3 reads CATSRGGDSYEQYV. DNA of the CDR3: TGTGCCACCAGCAGAGGCGGGGACTCCTACGAGCAGTACGTC.